Described below is a single T cell receptor (beta chain) sequence and its context. The antigen remains unidentified. CDR1 is MNHEY and CDR2 is SMNVEV in the germline V gene (reference sequence). The CDR3 sequence is 14 residues long. Trimming cost V 7 bases and J 3 bases; bases outside gene matches: 7. This entry is derived from a study of OX40 agonist ivuxolimab in advanced cancers. Across the whole study: A mean age of approximately 64 years, range roughly 23 to 79, was recorded, and roughly 80% were male.

The study, taken as a whole, reports: It was also the case that some nonresponders had low normalized T-cell clonal expansion. Near-lowest levels of clonal expansion characterized partial responders at 0.1-3.0 mg/kg.

Sequencing used immunoSEQ multiplex PCR; TCRdb keeps in-frame clones, though not all of them. This sample has 35,000 to 45,000 clones, with about 90% found just once. The specimen was CD4+ or CD8+ T cells sorted from blood, collected in a trial of the OX40 agonist ivuxolimab. The sequence was collected from an adult with an advanced solid tumor such as melanoma, head and neck, liver or kidney cancer. The chain uses TRBV27 and TRBJ1-1, with 8 positions matching TRBD1. In DNA, the CDR3 is TGTGCCAGCACCCGGACAGGGAGGTACACTGAAGCTTTCTTT. Its protein product is CASTRTGRYTEAFF.